The 27 T cell receptor beta chains given below trace back to one sample, sequenced in a study of blood T cells in healthy people across ages. Together with a sample-barcoded 5' primer, a J-beta primer mix was included in a second PCR lasting about 6 to 11 cycles. From the 5' RACE reads, TCRdb called clonotypes with MiXCR, one entry per CDR3 protein. The sample contains more than 900,000 distinct CDR3 sequences, around 29% of which appear only once. The same sample was also used in a study of T cells of mothers and their children.

Sequencing was performed on blood. The receptors were gathered from a woman in her thirties or forties in good health.

This clonotype has just a few counts. The V gene is TRBV3-1, the J gene TRBJ1-2; D may be TRBD1 (6 bases). The germline CDR1 and CDR2 sequences are LGHDT and YNNKEL (reference sequence). The ends were cut back, 0 bases at V and 6 bases at J, with 20 bases in the middle. The CDR3 runs to 17 residues. CDR3 sequence (DNA): TGTGCCAGCAGCCAAGAGGGGACACTCGTCTTTTCGAATGGCTACACCTTC. Protein sequence: CASSQEGTLVFSNGYTF.

This clonotype was counted ten times or more. The J gene is TRBJ2-7, the V gene TRBV5-1, with TRBD2 identical over 7 bases. Germline lookup yields CDR1 SGHRS and CDR2 YFSETQ. With 0 bases clipped from V and 0 bases from J, the junction kept 6 bases outside the gene matches. There are 16 residues in the CDR3. DNA of the CDR3: TGCGCCAGCAGCTTGGGATTCGGGGGGAGCTCCTACGAGCAGTACTTC. Protein product: CASSLGFGGSSYEQYF. Full variable domain (outside the CDR3, taken from reference TRBV5-1 and TRBJ2-7): KAGVTQTPRYLIKTRGQQVTLSCSPISGHRSVSWYQQTPGQGLQFLFEYFSETQRNKGNFPGRFSGRQFSNSRSEMNVSTLELGDSALYLCASSLGFGGSSYEQYFGPGTRLTVT.

The chain recombines TRBV7-9 with TRBJ2-2, with 11 bases matching TRBD2. The length of the CDR3 is 18 residues. CDR1 and CDR2 from the germline V gene are SEHNR and FQNEAQ (reference sequence). V shed 5 bases and J 5 bases; nucleotides not matched to a gene: 13. CDR3 DNA: TGTGCCAGCAGCGCACTGGTCCCCGGGACTAGCGGTACCGGGGAGCTGTTTTTT. This translates into CASSALVPGTSGTGELFF.

This clonotype was seen ten or more times. The J gene is TRBJ2-3, the V gene TRBV5-1; no clear D. Germline loops: CDR1 SGHRS, CDR2 YFSETQ. CDR3 size: 15 residues. V was clipped by 4 bases and J by 3 bases, with 15 bases between them. The CDR3 sequence: CASSLGRTATDTQYF. CDR3 bases: TGCGCCAGCAGCCTCGGACGCACCGCAACAGATACGCAGTATTTT.

Concerning this clonotype itself: A clone one base away is much larger, so this may be a read error. The V call is TRBV9, the J call TRBJ2-4, with 7 bases identical to TRBD1. The DNA matches TRBJ2-7 better at its end, which makes the J call doubtful. Germline CDR1 reads SGDLS; CDR2 reads YYNGEE. The length of the CDR3 is 14 residues. CDR3 DNA: TGTGCCAGCGGCGCCGGGGACAGACCCTACGAGCAGTACTTC. It translates to CASGAGDRPYEQYF.

This chain connects TRBV7-9 to TRBJ1-5; the D gene is possibly TRBD1 (6 bases). Trimming took off 6 bases at V and 7 bases at J, with 13 bases between the two ends. The length of the CDR3 is 13 residues. Germline lookup yields CDR1 SEHNR and CDR2 FQNEAQ (reference sequence). The chain's CDR3 is CASSSGVRQPQHF. In DNA form, the CDR3 reads TGTGCCAGCAGTTCAGGGGTCCGGCAGCCCCAGCATTTT.

This clonotype was counted many times. The CDR3 nucleotides read TGCAGTGCTAGGGACAGAAGGGGCTACACCTTC. Its protein is CSARDRRGYTF. V and J are TRBV20-1 and TRBJ1-2, with D possibly matching TRBD1 (6 bases). Germline V CDR1 and CDR2: DFQATT, SNEGSKA (reference sequence). The CDR3 runs to 11 residues. Trimming cost V 3 bases and J 8 bases, with 10 bases left between them.

The chain joins TRBV5-1 to TRBJ1-2; D may be TRBD1 (6 bases). CDR3 length: 13 amino acids. Trimming took 4 bases from V and 6 from J, leaving 13 bases between them. CDR1 and CDR2 (germline): SGHRS, YFSETQ. The CDR3 here is CASSVGGRDGYTF. In nucleotides, the CDR3 is TGCGCCAGCAGCGTCGGGGGCCGGGATGGCTACACCTTC.

As to this clonotype: The junction departs from the called germline gene at one end, perhaps through a read error. The V gene is TRBV3-1, the J gene TRBJ2-3; either TRBD1 or TRBD2 may supply D (5 bases each). The CDR3 loop spans 17 amino acids. Germline V lookup: CDR1 LGHDT, CDR2 YNNKEL (reference sequence). The CDR3 region has the DNA TGTGCCAGCAGCCAAGAAGGAGCAGGCATGAGGGGCGATACGCAGTGTTTT. Amino acid sequence: CASSQEGAGMRGDTQCF.

The chain uses TRBV6-1 and TRBJ2-1, with 10 positions matching TRBD2. The germline V gene has CDR1 MNHNS and CDR2 SASEGT. This CDR3 is built from 17 residues. After removal of 7 bases from V and 12 bases from J, the junction contained 21 bases not matched to a gene. Written as DNA, the CDR3 is TGTGCCAGCAAAAAGGGGGGAATAGCGGGGGGCCAGTATGGGCAGTTCTTC. This gives the protein CASKKGGIAGGQYGQFF.

This chain connects TRBV12-3 or TRBV12-4 to TRBJ1-1, with 8 bases aligning to TRBD1. The CDR3 covers 15 residues. J gave up 4 bases and V 5 bases, and 9 bases lay outside the gene matches. DNA for the CDR3: TGTGCCAGCAGTCGCTTCGGACAGGGTGGCACTGAAGCTTTCTTT. It is translated as CASSRFGQGGTEAFF.

This chain links TRBV5-1 with TRBJ2-6; D might be TRBD1 (6 bases). The CDR3 loop spans 15 amino acids. Germline CDR1 is SGHRS and CDR2 is YFSETQ. Trimming left V 4 bases short and J 4 bases short, with 12 bases between. The CDR3 DNA reads as TGCGCCAGCAGCGGTGGGGGCTCCGGGGCCAACGTCCTGACTTTC. It encodes CASSGGGSGANVLTF.

The gene calls are TRBV6-1 and TRBJ1-2; the D gene is possibly TRBD1 (5 bases). CDR1 is MNHNS and CDR2 is SASEGT in the germline V gene. With 6 bases removed from V and 4 bases from J, the gap between germline ends came to 12 bases. The CDR3 length is 13 residues. This chain's CDR3 is CASRDGGIYGYTF. The CDR3 DNA follows: TGTGCCAGCAGGGACGGGGGTATCTATGGCTACACCTTC.

This clonotype has a handful of counts. The chain carries TRBV5-1 and TRBJ1-1, with 9 bases that match TRBD1. CDR1 is SGHRS, CDR2 YFSETQ, per germline. The V and J ends lost 5 bases and 0 bases, in that order; junction bases with no gene match: 14. The CDR3 runs to 18 residues. CDR3 nucleotides: TGCGCCAGCAGAGCTTCGGGGACAGGGAGCCTCATGAACACTGAAGCTTTCTTT. It encodes CASRASGTGSLMNTEAFF.

The gene calls are TRBV5-6 and TRBJ2-6; no clear D. Germline V gene lookup returns CDR1 SGHDT and CDR2 YYEEEE. The V end lost 0 bases, the J end lost 1 base, and 5 bases lay between the germline ends. This CDR3 contains 15 residues. The chain's CDR3 is CASSLELSGANVLTF. The CDR3 DNA sequence: TGTGCCAGCAGCTTGGAGCTTTCTGGGGCCAACGTCCTGACTTTC.

This clonotype was found a few times. An end of the junction differs from the germline gene, which may be a read error. V and J are TRBV29-1 and TRBJ2-6, with D perhaps being TRBD1 or TRBD2 (6 bases each). Germline V gene sequence: CDR1 SQVTM, CDR2 ANQGSEA. CDR3 length equals 13 residues. The CDR3 protein is CSVFSSGANVPTF. As DNA, the CDR3 is TGCAGCGTTTTTTCCTCGGGGGCCAACGTCCCGACTTTC.

The CDR3 reads CSAFRDTNTEAFF. As DNA, the CDR3 is TGCAGTGCTTTCCGGGACACCAACACTGAAGCTTTCTTT. The rearrangement joins TRBV20-1 to TRBJ1-1; possibly TRBD1 for D (6 bases). The germline V gene encodes CDR1 DFQATT and CDR2 SNEGSKA (reference sequence). This CDR3 is 13 amino acids long. V lost 5 bases, J lost 2 bases, and 12 bases lay in between.

At least ten counts were recorded for this clonotype. The chain has TRBV6-1 and TRBJ2-5; D possibly corresponds to TRBD2 (6 bases). Germline CDR1 is MNHNS and CDR2 is SASEGT. The CDR3 sequence is 17 residues long. Trimming left V 1 base short and J 6 bases short, with 21 bases between. CDR3 DNA sequence: TGTGCCAGCAGTGAAGAAAGACTAGGGGCAGGGAAAAAGACCCAGTACTTC. Translated, it gives CASSEERLGAGKKTQYF.

The gene calls are TRBV25-1 and TRBJ1-1; tentative D call: TRBD1 (5 bases). V dropped 1 base and J dropped 1 base, with 16 bases sitting between them. CDR3 length: 17 amino acids. CDR1 is MGHDK and CDR2 is SYGVNS in the germline V gene. The DNA for the CDR3 is TGTGCCAGCAGTGAATCGGTGGGGGGTGGTCCGAACACTGAAGCTTTCTTT. It yields the protein CASSESVGGGPNTEAFF.

The V and J genes are TRBV7-8 and TRBJ2-7, with D perhaps TRBD2 (6 bases). The CDR3 spans 17 residues. Germline values: CDR1 SGHVS, CDR2 FQNEAQ. V dropped 0 bases and J dropped 1 base, with 16 bases sitting between them. CDR3 sequence: CASSLALSSAGSYEQYF. The CDR3 DNA reads as TGTGCCAGCAGCTTAGCCCTGTCGAGCGCGGGATCCTACGAGCAGTACTTC.

Ten or more counts support this clonotype. V usage is TRBV12-3 or TRBV12-4 and J usage is TRBJ2-7; D unclear. Trimming took off 6 bases at V and 3 bases at J, with 9 bases between the two ends. The CDR3 runs 12 residues. The CDR3 loop is CASRREDYEQYF. Here the CDR3 DNA reads TGTGCCAGCAGGCGTGAGGACTACGAGCAGTACTTC.

The genes are TRBV5-5 and TRBJ2-3, with D possibly matching TRBD1 (6 bases). The CDR3 is 15 residues long. CDR1 and CDR2 from the germline V gene are SGHKS and YYEKEE (reference sequence). Trimming cost V 0 bases and J 1 base, with 9 bases left between them. As DNA, the CDR3 is TGTGCCAGCAGCTTGGAACAGGGAGGCACAGATACGCAGTATTTT. It encodes CASSLEQGGTDTQYF.

The J gene is TRBJ2-7, the V gene TRBV7-9; 7 positions agree with TRBD2. CDR3 length equals 15 residues. CDR1 is SEHNR, CDR2 FQNEAQ, per germline (reference sequence). J gave up 1 base and V 5 bases, and 8 bases lay outside the gene matches. The CDR3 loop reads CASSPVGRGSYEQYF. For the CDR3, the DNA is TGTGCCAGCAGCCCCGTGGGGCGGGGGTCCTACGAGCAGTACTTC. The full variable domain, its missing parts supplied by reference TRBV7-9 and TRBJ2-7, is DTGVSQNPRHKITKRGQNVTFRCDPISEHNRLYWYRQTLGQGPEFLTYFQNEAQLEKSRLLSDRFSAERPKGSFSTLEIQRTEQGDSAMYLCASSPVGRGSYEQYFGPGTRLTVT.

This clonotype was seen many times. The chain recombines TRBV21-1 with TRBJ2-7; the D call in the table, TRBD1, was not verified against the DNA. TRBV21-1 is a known pseudogene. This CDR3 is built from 15 residues. DNA of the CDR3: TGTGCCAGCAGCAAATACCGGCAGGGGCGGTACGAGCAGTACTTC. It encodes CASSKYRQGRYEQYF.

The chain links TRBV4-1 to TRBJ2-4, with 9 nucleotides matching TRBD2. The junction had 7 bases not matched to a gene; V was cut back by 1 base and J by 0 bases. CDR1 and CDR2 (germline): MGHRA, YSYEKL. This CDR3 is 18 amino acids long. This chain's CDR3 is CASSQGEASGKAKNIQYF. The CDR3 DNA follows: TGCGCCAGCAGCCAAGGAGAGGCTAGCGGGAAAGCCAAAAACATTCAGTACTTC.

The V and J genes are TRBV4-3 and TRBJ1-5, with D perhaps matching TRBD1 (6 bases). This CDR3 is built from 18 residues. V was trimmed by 1 base and J by 3 bases, leaving 19 bases between them. Germline CDR1 LGHNA, CDR2 YSLEER. The CDR3 DNA reads TGCGCCAGCAGCCAAGGGGTAGAAACAGGGATGAACAATCAGCCCCAGCATTTT. Its protein product is CASSQGVETGMNNQPQHF.

V and J are TRBV10-3 and TRBJ2-7, with D perhaps TRBD1 or TRBD2 (5 bases each). The J call may be mistaken, given a closer DNA end match to TRBJ2-5. Germline CDR1 is ENHRY and CDR2 is SYGVKD. The CDR3 length is 15 residues. In DNA, the CDR3 is TGTGCCATCAGTGAAGTTCAGGGACGAGGAGAGACCCAGTACTTC. Translating gives CAISEVQGRGETQYF.